This TCR beta chain was sequenced during a study of T cells in Graves' hyperthyroidism and ophthalmopathy. Study results and caveats: From stable hyperthyroidism, ophthalmopathy was separated by a 13 V-J model.

This clonotype has a handful of counts. The antigen is not known. Amplified regions were TCR beta CDR3 sequences from RNA transcripts. TCR CDR3 underwent first-round RT-PCR with the HTBI primer set. TCRdb passed the multiplex PCR reads through MiXCR, listing each CDR3 protein once. Of about 570,000 distinct CDR3 sequences listed, 14% are singletons. Uncontrolled infection, other autoimmune disease, pregnancy or lactation excluded patients. Orbital computed tomography, thyroid ultrasound, serum thyroxine and TRAb, and clinical symptoms together informed the diagnoses. The CDR3 is 16 residues long. V gave up 5 bases and J gave up 1 base, with 18 bases separating them. CDR1 is MNHNS, CDR2 SASEGT, per germline.

The receptor was isolated from a woman aged 40-49 years with Graves' hyperthyroidism. Specimen: blood. The rearrangement uses TRBV6-1 and TRBJ2-7, with D perhaps matching TRBD1 (6 bases). Written as DNA, the CDR3 is TGTGCCAGCAGTCCCAGTGCAGGGGTTATTTCCTACGAGCAGTACTTC. It codes for CASSPSAGVISYEQYF.